These T cell receptor beta chains were read from a single sample in a study of shared clonotypes between healthy human individuals. Clones were sequenced by immunoSEQ multiplex PCR, and TCRdb holds only the in-frame ones, with some missing. The sample carries about 1.4 million clones, roughly 95% recorded once. The sample consisted of naive CD4+ T cells sorted from blood. Receptors were obtained from a man aged 25-45 years in good health. Each CDR3 is given with its conserved first and last residue. Fields, in order: clone size, J gene, D gene, V gene, CDR3 protein, CDR3 DNA. A D gene is named only where the DNA matches it firmly. Some rows have no size entry. The others give once, few or many, or a class for an expanded clone.

NA | TRBJ1-4 | TRBD1 | TRBV5-1 | CASRAIQGPNEKLFF | TGCGCCAGCAGGGCGATACAGGGGCCTAATGAAAAACTGTTTTTT
NA | TRBJ2-7 | NA | TRBV28 | CASSLQGYEQYF | TGTGCCAGCAGTCTACAGGGCTACGAGCAGTACTTC
NA | TRBJ2-2 | TRBD1 | TRBV2 | CASTDRANTGELFF | TGTGCCAGTACCGACAGGGCGAACACCGGGGAGCTGTTTTTT
NA | TRBJ1-5 | NA | TRBV5-1 | CASSLEGYQPQHF | TGCGCCAGCAGCTTGGAGGGATACCAGCCCCAGCATTTT
NA | TRBJ1-5 | NA | TRBV27 | CASSRTGNQPQHF | TGTGCCAGCAGTAGGACGGGCAATCAGCCCCAGCATTTT
NA | TRBJ2-3 | NA | TRBV19 | CASSIGGTVGTDTQYF | TGTGCCAGTAGTATTGGAGGGACTGTCGGCACAGATACGCAGTATTTT
NA | TRBJ2-3 | NA | TRBV2 | CASSEDMGGDTQYF | TGTGCCAGCAGTGAAGATATGGGGGGAGATACGCAGTATTTT
once | TRBJ2-1 | NA | TRBV5-1 | CASSLVSYEQFF | TGCGCCAGCAGCTTGGTTAGCTATGAGCAGTTCTTC
NA | TRBJ1-1 | TRBD1 | TRBV7-2 | CASSFRQGRAEAFF | TGTGCCAGCAGCTTCCGACAGGGTAGGGCTGAAGCTTTCTTT
once | TRBJ2-7 | NA | TRBV10-3 | CAISAGSPYEQYF | TGTGCCATCAGTGCGGGGTCACCCTACGAGCAGTACTTC
NA | TRBJ2-7 | TRBD2 | TRBV2 | CASRPGLAGGFAHEQYF | TGTGCCAGCAGGCCAGGGCTAGCGGGAGGGTTTGCCCACGAGCAGTACTTC
NA | TRBJ2-1 | NA | TRBV19 | CASSLGGRNEQFF | TGTGCCAGTAGCCTGGGGGGTAGAAATGAGCAGTTCTTC
once | TRBJ1-3 | NA | TRBV5-6 | CASSLNSGNTIYF | TGTGCCAGCAGCCTTAACTCTGGAAACACCATATATTTT
once | TRBJ2-1 | NA | TRBV6-5 | CASSYALTPSYNEQFF | TGTGCCAGCAGTTACGCCCTGACACCTTCCTACAATGAGCAGTTCTTC
NA | TRBJ2-7 | TRBD2 | TRBV5-6 | CASSRYMTSGRLIYEQYF | TGTGCCAGCAGTCGGTACATGACTAGCGGGAGATTGATCTACGAGCAGTACTTC
NA | TRBJ2-7 | TRBD2 | TRBV18 | CASSPPSGSLEQYF | TGTGCCAGCTCACCACCGAGCGGGAGTCTCGAGCAGTACTTC
once | TRBJ1-1 | TRBD1 | TRBV5-6 | CASSFWTGRNTEAFF | TGTGCCAGCAGCTTCTGGACAGGGAGGAACACTGAAGCTTTCTTT
NA | TRBJ1-2 | NA | TRBV5-5 | CASSLGLGGSGYTF | TGTGCCAGCAGCTTGGGCCTCGGAGGCTCGGGCTACACCTTC
NA | TRBJ1-5 | TRBD1 | TRBV28 | CASSSGQGHQPQHF | TGTGCCAGCAGCTCCGGACAGGGACATCAGCCCCAGCATTTT
NA | TRBJ1-3 | NA | TRBV2 | CASSEALFSRSGNTIYF | TGTGCCAGCAGTGAAGCGCTCTTCTCCCGTTCTGGAAACACCATATATTTT
NA | TRBJ2-7 | NA | TRBV2 | CASSEAYEQYF | TGTGCCAGCAGTGAGGCCTACGAGCAGTACTTC
NA | TRBJ2-7 | TRBD2 | TRBV19 | CASSTGTSGFYEQYF | TGTGCCAGTAGCACCGGGACTAGCGGCTTCTACGAGCAGTACTTC
NA | TRBJ2-7 | NA | TRBV28 | CASSINDPGRSYEQYF | TGTGCCAGCAGCATTAACGACCCGGGACGCTCCTACGAGCAGTACTTC
NA | TRBJ1-1 | NA | TRBV2 | CASKEGNTEAFF | TGTGCCAGCAAGGAGGGGAACACTGAAGCTTTCTTT
once | TRBJ1-5 | NA | TRBV27 | CASSLTRGVGQPQHF | TGTGCCAGCAGTTTGACCAGGGGCGTTGGTCAGCCCCAGCATTTT
NA | TRBJ2-3 | TRBD2 | TRBV13 | CASSQGLAGGTDTQYF | TGTGCCAGCAGCCAGGGACTAGCGGGAGGCACAGATACGCAGTATTTT
NA | TRBJ2-7 | NA | TRBV29-1 | CSVEDTRRTPFGEQYF | TGCAGCGTTGAAGACACTCGGCGGACCCCCTTCGGCGAGCAGTACTTC
NA | TRBJ2-1 | NA | TRBV19 | CASSKSDLQRQFF | TGTGCCAGTAGTAAGTCTGACTTACAGCGGCAGTTCTTC
NA | TRBJ1-5 | NA | TRBV6-5 | CASSHRTDVRPQHF | TGTGCCAGCAGTCACCGGACAGACGTACGGCCCCAGCATTTT
NA | TRBJ2-2 | TRBD2 | TRBV5-1 | CASSLVLAANTGELFF | TGCGCCAGCAGCTTGGTACTAGCGGCGAACACCGGGGAGCTGTTTTTT
NA | TRBJ1-1 | NA | TRBV5-1 | CASHRGGTNTEAFF | TGCGCCAGCCACCGGGGTGGGACGAACACTGAAGCTTTCTTT
NA | TRBJ2-5 | TRBD2 | TRBV5-4 | CASSLAAPGGETQYF | TGTGCCAGCAGCTTGGCAGCGCCGGGGGGGGAGACCCAGTACTTC
NA | TRBJ2-6 | TRBD1 | TRBV10-2 | CASSEYRGSGANVLTF | TGCGCCAGCAGTGAGTACAGGGGGAGCGGGGCCAACGTCCTGACTTTC
NA | TRBJ2-7 | NA | TRBV29-1 | CSARSDGPYEQYF | TGCAGCGCACGATCCGACGGCCCCTACGAGCAGTACTTC
NA | TRBJ1-4 | TRBD1 | TRBV27 | CASSLQGAVEKLFF | TGTGCCAGCAGTTTACAGGGGGCGGTTGAAAAACTGTTTTTT
NA | TRBJ2-4 | NA | TRBV5-6 | CASSLVGPAKNIQYF | TGTGCCAGCAGCTTGGTTGGACCCGCCAAAAACATTCAGTACTTC
NA | TRBJ2-7 | NA | TRBV11-2 | CASSLSSSSYEQYF | TGTGCCAGCAGCTTAAGTAGTTCCTCCTACGAGCAGTACTTC
NA | TRBJ2-1 | NA | TRBV5-6 | CASSLVGAAYPEQFF | TGTGCCAGCAGCTTGGTCGGGGCAGCCTATCCTGAGCAGTTCTTC
once | TRBJ1-4 | NA | TRBV5-1 | CASSQIGGNNEKLFF | TGCGCCAGCAGCCAGATCGGGGGCAATAATGAAAAACTGTTTTTT
few | TRBJ2-5 | TRBD1 | TRBV7-9 | CASSPGQVEETQYF | TGTGCCAGCAGCCCGGGACAGGTAGAAGAGACCCAGTACTTC
NA | TRBJ2-1 | NA | TRBV2 | CASSTDRKPSYNEQFF | TGTGCCAGCAGTACTGACAGGAAACCCTCCTACAATGAGCAGTTCTTC
NA | TRBJ1-2 | NA | TRBV19 | CASSNFPDAGGYTF | TGTGCCAGTAGCAACTTTCCGGACGCCGGGGGCTACACCTTC
NA | TRBJ2-4 | TRBD1 | TRBV7-8 | CASSLEDRVAELAKNIQYF | TGTGCCAGCAGCTTAGAAGACAGGGTGGCGGAGCTAGCCAAAAACATTCAGTACTTC
NA | TRBJ2-7 | NA | TRBV6-6 | CASSYSGQAFSYEQYF | TGTGCCAGCAGTTACTCGGGTCAGGCATTTAGCTACGAGCAGTACTTC
once | TRBJ2-7 | NA | TRBV10-1 | CASSDWSAWYF | TGCGCCAGCAGTGACTGGTCGGCATGGTACTTC
NA | TRBJ1-5 | NA | TRBV6-1 | CASSERVRAVNQPQHF | TGTGCCAGCAGTGAACGGGTCAGGGCAGTTAATCAGCCCCAGCATTTT
NA | TRBJ2-1 | NA | TRBV28 | CASSLGGAPPNEQFF | TGTGCCAGCAGTTTGGGCGGGGCCCCCCCGAATGAGCAGTTCTTC
NA | TRBJ2-7 | TRBD1 | TRBV29-1 | CSVAIRPLGQGTSYEQYF | TGCAGCGTCGCAATACGACCTTTGGGACAGGGGACCTCCTACGAGCAGTACTTC
NA | TRBJ1-4 | NA | TRBV5-4 | CASSPLLGNEKLFF | TGTGCCAGCAGCCCCTTGTTGGGAAACGAAAAACTGTTTTTT